The source of this T cell receptor beta chain is a study of T cell repertoires in cytomegalovirus infection. About the study: Recently identified HLA-C-restricted CMV epitopes were used, and well-studied HLA-B-restricted CMV epitopes were used as well. Findings of the study overall: Carriers of CMV and the relevant HLA type were discriminated by public TCR beta frequency. In two of eight donors, the top clonotype was HLA-C-restricted CMV-specific.

TCRdb used MiXCR to reprocess the reads, holding one entry per CDR3 protein. Of hundreds of thousands of distinct CDR3 sequences listed, more than 25% are singletons. This clonotype was seen a few times. Its antigen remains unidentified. The ends were cut back, 5 bases at V and 11 bases at J, with 10 bases in the middle. This CDR3 contains 11 residues. This sample comprised cultured CD8+ T cells from PBMCs, obtained from culture after CMV antigen stimulation. This receptor was taken from a human donor in good health (CMV status not recorded). Some clones in this sample may be carry-over from other donors' samples. This chain links TRBV12-3 or TRBV12-4 with TRBJ1-5, with D perhaps TRBD1 (5 bases). The DNA for the CDR3 is TGTGCCAGCAGTCAGGGTTCAGCCCAGCATTTT. Translation: CASSQGSAQHF.